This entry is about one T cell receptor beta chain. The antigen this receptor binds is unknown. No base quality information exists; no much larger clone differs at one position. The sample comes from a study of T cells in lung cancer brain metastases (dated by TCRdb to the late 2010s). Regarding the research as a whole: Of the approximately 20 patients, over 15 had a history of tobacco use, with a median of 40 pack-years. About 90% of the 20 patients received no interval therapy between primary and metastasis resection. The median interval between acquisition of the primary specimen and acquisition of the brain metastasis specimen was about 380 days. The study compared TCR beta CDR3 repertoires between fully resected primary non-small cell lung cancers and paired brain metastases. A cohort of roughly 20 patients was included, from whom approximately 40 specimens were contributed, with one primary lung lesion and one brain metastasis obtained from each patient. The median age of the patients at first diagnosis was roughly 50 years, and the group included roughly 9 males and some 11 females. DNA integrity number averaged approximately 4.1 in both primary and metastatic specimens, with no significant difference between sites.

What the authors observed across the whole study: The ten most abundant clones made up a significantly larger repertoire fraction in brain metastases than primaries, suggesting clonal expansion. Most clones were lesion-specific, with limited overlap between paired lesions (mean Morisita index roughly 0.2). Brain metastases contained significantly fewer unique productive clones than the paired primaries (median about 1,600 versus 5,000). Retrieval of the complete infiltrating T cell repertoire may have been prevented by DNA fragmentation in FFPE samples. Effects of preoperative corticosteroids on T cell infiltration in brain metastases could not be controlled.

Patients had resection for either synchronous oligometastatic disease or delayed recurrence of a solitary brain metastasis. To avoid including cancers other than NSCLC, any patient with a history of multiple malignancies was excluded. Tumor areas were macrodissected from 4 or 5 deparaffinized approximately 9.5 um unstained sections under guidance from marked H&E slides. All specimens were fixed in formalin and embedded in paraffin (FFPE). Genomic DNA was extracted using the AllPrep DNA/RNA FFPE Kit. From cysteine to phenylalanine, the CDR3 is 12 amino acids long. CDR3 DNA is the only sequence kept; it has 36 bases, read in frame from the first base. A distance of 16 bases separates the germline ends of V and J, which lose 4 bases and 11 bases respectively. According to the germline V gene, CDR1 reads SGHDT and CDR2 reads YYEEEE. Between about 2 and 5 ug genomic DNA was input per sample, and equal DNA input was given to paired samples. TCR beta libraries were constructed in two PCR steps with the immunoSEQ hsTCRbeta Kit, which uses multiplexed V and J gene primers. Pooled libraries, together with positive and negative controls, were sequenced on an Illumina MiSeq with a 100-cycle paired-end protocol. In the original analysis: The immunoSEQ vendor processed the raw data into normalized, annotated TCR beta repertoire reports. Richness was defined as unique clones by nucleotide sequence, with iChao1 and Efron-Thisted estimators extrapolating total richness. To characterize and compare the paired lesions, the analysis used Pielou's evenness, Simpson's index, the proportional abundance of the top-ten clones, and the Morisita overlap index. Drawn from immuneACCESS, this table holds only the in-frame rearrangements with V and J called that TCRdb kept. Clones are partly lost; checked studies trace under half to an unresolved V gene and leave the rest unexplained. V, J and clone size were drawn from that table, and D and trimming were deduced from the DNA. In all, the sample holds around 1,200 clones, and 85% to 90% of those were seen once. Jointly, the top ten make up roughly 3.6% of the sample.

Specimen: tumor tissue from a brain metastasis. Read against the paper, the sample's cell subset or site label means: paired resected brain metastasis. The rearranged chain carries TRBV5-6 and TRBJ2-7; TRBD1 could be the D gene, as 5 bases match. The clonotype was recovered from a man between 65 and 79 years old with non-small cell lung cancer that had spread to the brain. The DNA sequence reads TGTGCCAGCAGCCAGAACAGGTGGCGTGAGTACTTC. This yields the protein CASSQNRWREYF.